This T cell receptor beta chain is drawn from a study of CD8 T cells in ankylosing spondylitis. The table lists this clonotype with a few counts. Its specificity is not known. Using quantitative 5'-RACE with molecular barcodes, the authors made TCR beta libraries. Using its own MiXCR run on the 5' RACE reads, TCRdb lists one record per CDR3 protein. The data show approximately 250,000 distinct CDR3 sequences, 20% to 30% seen once. Study-level findings and limits: A subset of motif variants has previously been described in the synovial fluid and blood of reactive arthritis. A motif in TCR beta, a set of seven to nine highly homologous variants, appeared characteristic of ankylosing spondylitis blood. Relatively scarce in peripheral blood, disease-linked clones were CD8+.

This TCR was sampled from a male donor with ankylosing spondylitis or in good health (not recorded which). The sample was blood, either unsorted or a sorted T cell fraction (not recorded which).

CDR3 loop: CSGSGGRGETQYF. Here the CDR3 DNA reads TGCAGTGGTAGTGGGGGCCGGGGGGAGACCCAGTACTTC. The rearrangement joins TRBV20-1 to TRBJ2-5, with D possibly called TRBD1 or TRBD2 (6 bases each). Trimming cost V 7 bases and J 5 bases, with 17 bases left between them. The CDR3 extends over 13 amino acids. Germline CDR1 is DFQATT and CDR2 is SNEGSKA (reference sequence).